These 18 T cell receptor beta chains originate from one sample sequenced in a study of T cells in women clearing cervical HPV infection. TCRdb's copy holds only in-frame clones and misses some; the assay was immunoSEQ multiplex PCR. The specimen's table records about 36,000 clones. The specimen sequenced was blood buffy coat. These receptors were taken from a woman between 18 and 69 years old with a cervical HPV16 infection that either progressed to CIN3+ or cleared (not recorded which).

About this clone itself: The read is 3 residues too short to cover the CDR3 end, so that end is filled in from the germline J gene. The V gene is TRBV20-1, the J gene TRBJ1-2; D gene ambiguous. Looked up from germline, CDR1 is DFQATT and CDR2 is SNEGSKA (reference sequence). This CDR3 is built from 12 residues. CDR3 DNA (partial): TGCAGTGCTAGAGCGACTAGTGGAGGG. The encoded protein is CSARATSGG. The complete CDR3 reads CSARATSGGYTF.

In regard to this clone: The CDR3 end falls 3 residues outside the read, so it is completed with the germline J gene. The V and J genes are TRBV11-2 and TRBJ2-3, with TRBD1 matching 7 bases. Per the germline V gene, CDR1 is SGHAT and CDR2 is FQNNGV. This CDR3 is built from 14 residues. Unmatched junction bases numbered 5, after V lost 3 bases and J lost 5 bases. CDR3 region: CASSLGTARDTQYF. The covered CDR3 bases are TGTGCCAGCAGCTTGGGGACAGCTAGAGATACG. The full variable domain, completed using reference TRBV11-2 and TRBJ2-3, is EAGVAQSPRYKIIEKRQSVAFWCNPISGHATLYWYQQILGQGPKLLIQFQNNGVVDDSQLPKDRFSAERLKGVDSTLKIQPAKLEDSAVYLCASSLGTARDTQYFGPGTRLTVL.

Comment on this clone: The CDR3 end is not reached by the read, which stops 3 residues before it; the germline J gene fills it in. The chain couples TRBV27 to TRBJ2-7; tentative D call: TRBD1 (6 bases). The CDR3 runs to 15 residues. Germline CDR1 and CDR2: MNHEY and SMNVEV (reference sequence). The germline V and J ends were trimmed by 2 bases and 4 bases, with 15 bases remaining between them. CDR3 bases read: TGTGCCAGCAGTTTACGGGTTGGGACACTTTACGAG. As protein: CASSLRVGTLYE. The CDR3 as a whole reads CASSLRVGTLYEQYF.

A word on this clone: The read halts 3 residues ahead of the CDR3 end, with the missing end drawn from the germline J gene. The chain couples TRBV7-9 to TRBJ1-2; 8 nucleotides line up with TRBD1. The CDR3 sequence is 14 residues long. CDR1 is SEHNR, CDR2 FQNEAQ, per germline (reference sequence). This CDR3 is CASSSWTGSYDYTF. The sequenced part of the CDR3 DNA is TGTGCCAGCAGCTCCTGGACAGGGTCCTACGAC.

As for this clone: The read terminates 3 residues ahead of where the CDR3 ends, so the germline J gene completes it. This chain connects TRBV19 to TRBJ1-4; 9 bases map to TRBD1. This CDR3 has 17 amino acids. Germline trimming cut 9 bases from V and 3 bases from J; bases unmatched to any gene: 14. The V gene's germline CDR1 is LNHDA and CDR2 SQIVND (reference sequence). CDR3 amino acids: CASQGTGRWFANEKLFF. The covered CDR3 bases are TGTGCCAGCCAGGGGACAGGGAGATGGTTTGCTAATGAAAAA.

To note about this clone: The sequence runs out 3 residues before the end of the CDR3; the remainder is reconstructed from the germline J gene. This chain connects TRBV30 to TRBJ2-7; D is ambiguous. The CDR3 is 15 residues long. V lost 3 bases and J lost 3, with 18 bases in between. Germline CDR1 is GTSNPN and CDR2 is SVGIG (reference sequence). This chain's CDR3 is CAWSIRSGQLYEQYF. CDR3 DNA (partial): TGTGCCTGGAGCATACGGTCTGGGCAACTCTACGAG.

The part of the CDR3 DNA that was read is TGTGCCAGTAGTACCCAGCGGGGCCACTCCTACAATGAG. It specifies CASSTQRGHSYNE. In full, the CDR3 is CASSTQRGHSYNEQFF. The chain links TRBV19 to TRBJ2-1, with 7 bases aligning to TRBD2. The read finishes 3 residues shy of the CDR3 end, and the germline J gene is used to complete it. CDR1 LNHDA and CDR2 SQIVND come from the germline V gene (reference sequence). The CDR3 extends over 16 amino acids. With V trimmed by 4 bases and J by 0 bases, 6 bases remained unmatched.

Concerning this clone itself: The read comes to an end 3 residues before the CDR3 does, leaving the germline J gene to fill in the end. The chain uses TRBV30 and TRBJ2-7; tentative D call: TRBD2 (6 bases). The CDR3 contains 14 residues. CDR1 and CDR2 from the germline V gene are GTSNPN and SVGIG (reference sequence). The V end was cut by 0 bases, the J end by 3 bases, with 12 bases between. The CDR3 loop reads CAWSVHGGLYEQYF. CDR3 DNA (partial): TGTGCCTGGAGTGTACATGGAGGGCTCTACGAG.

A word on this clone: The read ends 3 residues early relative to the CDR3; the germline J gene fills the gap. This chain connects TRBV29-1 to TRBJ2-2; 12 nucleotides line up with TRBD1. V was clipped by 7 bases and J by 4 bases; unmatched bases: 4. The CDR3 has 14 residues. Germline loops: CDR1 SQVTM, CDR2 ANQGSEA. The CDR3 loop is CSGGQGAPTGELFF. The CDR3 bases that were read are TGCAGCGGGGGACAGGGGGCGCCCACCGGGGAG.

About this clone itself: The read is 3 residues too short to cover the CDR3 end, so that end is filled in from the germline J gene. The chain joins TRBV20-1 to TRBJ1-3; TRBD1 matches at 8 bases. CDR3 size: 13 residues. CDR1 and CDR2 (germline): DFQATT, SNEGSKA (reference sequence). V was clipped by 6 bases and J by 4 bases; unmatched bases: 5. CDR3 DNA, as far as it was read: TGCAGTGCCAAGACAGGGGCGGGAAACACC. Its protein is CSAKTGAGNT. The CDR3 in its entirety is CSAKTGAGNTIYF.

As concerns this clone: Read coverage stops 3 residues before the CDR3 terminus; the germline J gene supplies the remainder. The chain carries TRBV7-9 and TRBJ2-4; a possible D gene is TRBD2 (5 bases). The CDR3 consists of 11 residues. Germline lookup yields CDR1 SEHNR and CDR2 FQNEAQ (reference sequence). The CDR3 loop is CAASGIHGQYF. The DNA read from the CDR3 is TGTGCCGCCAGCGGAATTCATGGT. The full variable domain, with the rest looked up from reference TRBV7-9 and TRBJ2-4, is DTGVSQNPRHKITKRGQNVTFRCDPISEHNRLYWYRQTLGQGPEFLTYFQNEAQLEKSRLLSDRFSAERPKGSFSTLEIQRTEQGDSAMYLCAASGIHGQYFGAGTRLSVL.

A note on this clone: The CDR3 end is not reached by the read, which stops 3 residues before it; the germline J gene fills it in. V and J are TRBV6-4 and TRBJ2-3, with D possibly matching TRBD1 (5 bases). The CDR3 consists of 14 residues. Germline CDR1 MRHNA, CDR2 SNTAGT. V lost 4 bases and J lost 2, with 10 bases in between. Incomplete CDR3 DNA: TGTGCCAGCAGTGCAGGGCCACACACAGATACG. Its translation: CASSAGPHTDT. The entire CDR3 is CASSAGPHTDTQYF.

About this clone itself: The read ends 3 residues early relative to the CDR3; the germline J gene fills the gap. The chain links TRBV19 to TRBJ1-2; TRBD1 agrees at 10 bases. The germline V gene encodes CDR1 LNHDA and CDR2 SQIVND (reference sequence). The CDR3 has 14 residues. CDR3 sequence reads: CASRQGQGTYDYTF. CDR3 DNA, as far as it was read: TGTGCCAGTCGCCAGGGACAGGGGACCTACGAC.

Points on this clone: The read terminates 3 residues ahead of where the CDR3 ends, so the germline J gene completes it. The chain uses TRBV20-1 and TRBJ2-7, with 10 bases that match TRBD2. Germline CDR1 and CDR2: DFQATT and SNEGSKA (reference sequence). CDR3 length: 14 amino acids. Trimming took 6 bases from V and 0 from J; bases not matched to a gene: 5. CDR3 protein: CSAVAGGHSYEQYF. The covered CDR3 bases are TGCAGTGCCGTAGCGGGGGGCCACTCCTACGAG.

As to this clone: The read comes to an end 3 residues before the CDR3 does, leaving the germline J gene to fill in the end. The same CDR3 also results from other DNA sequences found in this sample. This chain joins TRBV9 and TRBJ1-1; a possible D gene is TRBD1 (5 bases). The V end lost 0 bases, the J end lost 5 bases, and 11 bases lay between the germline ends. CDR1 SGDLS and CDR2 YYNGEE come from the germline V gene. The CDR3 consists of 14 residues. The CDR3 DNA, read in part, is TGTGCCAGCAGCGTAGCTGAGGGGTTGACTGAA. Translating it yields CASSVAEGLTE. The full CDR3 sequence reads CASSVAEGLTEAFF.

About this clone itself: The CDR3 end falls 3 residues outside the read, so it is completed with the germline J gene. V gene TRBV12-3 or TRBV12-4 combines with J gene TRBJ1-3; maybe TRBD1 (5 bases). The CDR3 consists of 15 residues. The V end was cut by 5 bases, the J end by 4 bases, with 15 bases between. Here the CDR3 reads CASSPQGTAGNTIYF. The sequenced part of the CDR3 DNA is TGTGCCAGCAGTCCCCAGGGTACCGCAGGAAACACC.

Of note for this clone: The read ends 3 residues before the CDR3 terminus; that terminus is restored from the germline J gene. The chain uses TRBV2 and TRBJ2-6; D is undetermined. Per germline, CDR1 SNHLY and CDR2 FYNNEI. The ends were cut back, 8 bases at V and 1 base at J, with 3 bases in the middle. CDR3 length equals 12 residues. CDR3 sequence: CASLSGANVLTF. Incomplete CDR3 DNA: TGTGCCAGCTTATCTGGGGCCAACGTC. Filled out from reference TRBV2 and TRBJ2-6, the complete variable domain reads EPEVTQTPSHQVTQMGQEVILRCVPISNHLYFYWYRQILGQKVEFLVSFYNNEISEKSEIFDDQFSVERPDGSNFTLKIRSTKLEDSAMYFCASLSGANVLTFGAGSRLTVL.

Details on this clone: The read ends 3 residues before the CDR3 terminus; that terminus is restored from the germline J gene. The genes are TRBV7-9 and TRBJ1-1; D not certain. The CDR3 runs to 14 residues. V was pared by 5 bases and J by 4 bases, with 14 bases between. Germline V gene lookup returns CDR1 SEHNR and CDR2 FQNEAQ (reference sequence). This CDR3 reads CASSAYIGGTEAFF. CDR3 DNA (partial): TGTGCCAGCAGCGCCTATATCGGTGGCACTGAA.